The rows below give T cell receptor beta chains drawn from one sample of a study of T cell responses to AZD1222 COVID-19 vaccine. Generated by immunoSEQ multiplex PCR, the TCRdb table keeps only in-frame clones and is missing some. The sample yields about 200,000 clones, about 95% seen once. Specimen: peripheral blood, collected 28 days after the second dose of the MenACWY control vaccine. All receptors derive from an adult who received the MenACWY meningococcal vaccine as a control. CDR3s include the opening cysteine and the closing phenylalanine or tryptophan. Fields, in order: CDR3 DNA, CDR3 protein, V gene, D gene, clone size, J gene, CDR3 length. A D gene is named only where the DNA matches it firmly. Size is stated for part of the rows, as once, few or many counts, or as a class when the clone is expanded.

CDR3nt: TGTGCCAGCAGCTTATCCGGGAGCTCCTACAATGAGCAGTTCTTC; CDR3aa: CASSLSGSSYNEQFF; v_gene: TRBV7-2; d_gene: NA; abundance: NA; j_gene: TRBJ2-1; len: 15
CDR3nt: TGTGCCAGCAGTCAGGGGGTCCATCAGCCCCAGCATTTT; CDR3aa: CASSQGVHQPQHF; v_gene: TRBV6-5; d_gene: TRBD1; abundance: once; j_gene: TRBJ1-5; len: 13
CDR3nt: TGTGCCAGCTCACCCCAGGGCAACGAGCAGTACTTC; CDR3aa: CASSPQGNEQYF; v_gene: TRBV18; d_gene: NA; abundance: NA; j_gene: TRBJ2-7; len: 12
CDR3nt: TGTGCCAGCAGCGTTTCATCAAGTCCGGACCTCTATGGCTACACCTTC; CDR3aa: CASSVSSSPDLYGYTF; v_gene: TRBV9; d_gene: NA; abundance: NA; j_gene: TRBJ1-2; len: 16
CDR3nt: TGTGCCAGCAGCGGAGGACAGGCAGATACGCAGTATTTT; CDR3aa: CASSGGQADTQYF; v_gene: TRBV9; d_gene: TRBD1; abundance: NA; j_gene: TRBJ2-3; len: 13
CDR3nt: TGTGCCAGCAGCCTGGGCCTCCTTCAAGGTTGGGTTAATGAAAAACTGTTTTTT; CDR3aa: CASSLGLLQGWVNEKLFF; v_gene: TRBV11-2; d_gene: NA; abundance: NA; j_gene: TRBJ1-4; len: 18
CDR3nt: TGTGCCACCAGCAGAGATGGGCCAGGGTTCGGAGCGGATTCACCCCTCCACTTT; CDR3aa: CATSRDGPGFGADSPLHF; v_gene: TRBV15; d_gene: NA; abundance: NA; j_gene: TRBJ1-6; len: 18
CDR3nt: TGTGCCAGCAGCCCGGGGACTCCGATCGGGGAGACCCAGTACTTC; CDR3aa: CASSPGTPIGETQYF; v_gene: TRBV5-4; d_gene: NA; abundance: NA; j_gene: TRBJ2-5; len: 15
CDR3nt: TGTGCCTGGAGTGGGCAGGGGAGTGAAAAACTGTTTTTT; CDR3aa: CAWSGQGSEKLFF; v_gene: TRBV30; d_gene: NA; abundance: NA; j_gene: TRBJ1-4; len: 13
CDR3nt: TGTGCCAGCAGTCGTGACGAATACACTGAAGCTTTCTTT; CDR3aa: CASSRDEYTEAFF; v_gene: TRBV12-3/TRBV12-4; d_gene: NA; abundance: NA; j_gene: TRBJ1-1; len: 13
CDR3nt: TGTGCCAGCAGCACCGGGACAGGGTGGGAGCAGTACTTC; CDR3aa: CASSTGTGWEQYF; v_gene: TRBV28; d_gene: TRBD1; abundance: NA; j_gene: TRBJ2-7; len: 13
CDR3nt: TGTGCCAGCAGGAGGAACAATAACTATGGCTACACCTTC; CDR3aa: CASRRNNNYGYTF; v_gene: TRBV28; d_gene: NA; abundance: NA; j_gene: TRBJ1-2; len: 13
CDR3nt: TGTGCCAGTAGTTTAGGACTGGTTCGCTATGGCTACACCTTC; CDR3aa: CASSLGLVRYGYTF; v_gene: TRBV19; d_gene: NA; abundance: NA; j_gene: TRBJ1-2; len: 14
CDR3nt: TGTGCCAGCAGCCGGGGGGGCGTATATGGCTACACCTTC; CDR3aa: CASSRGGVYGYTF; v_gene: TRBV9; d_gene: NA; abundance: NA; j_gene: TRBJ1-2; len: 13
CDR3nt: TGTGCCAGCAGTGAGATCATAACTTTCAATCAGCCCCAGCATTTT; CDR3aa: CASSEIITFNQPQHF; v_gene: TRBV2; d_gene: NA; abundance: NA; j_gene: TRBJ1-5; len: 15
CDR3nt: TGTGCCAGCAGCCAAGCGGCCGGGGCGCCCTACGAGCAGTACTTC; CDR3aa: CASSQAAGAPYEQYF; v_gene: TRBV3-1/TRBV3-2; d_gene: NA; abundance: NA; j_gene: TRBJ2-7; len: 15
CDR3nt: TGTGCCAGCAGCTCAGGTCCGCGGGACGGCCCCTACGAGCAGTACTTC; CDR3aa: CASSSGPRDGPYEQYF; v_gene: TRBV7-9; d_gene: NA; abundance: NA; j_gene: TRBJ2-7; len: 16
CDR3nt: TGTGCCAGTGCGGAGTGGAACACCGGGGAGCTGTTTTTT; CDR3aa: CASAEWNTGELFF; v_gene: TRBV19; d_gene: NA; abundance: NA; j_gene: TRBJ2-2; len: 13
CDR3nt: TGTGCCAGCAGCTTGGGGACTAGCGGGGGCGGGGAGCAGTTCTTC; CDR3aa: CASSLGTSGGGEQFF; v_gene: TRBV5-4; d_gene: TRBD2; abundance: NA; j_gene: TRBJ2-1; len: 15
CDR3nt: TGTGCCAGCAGCAGCGACGGGACAGGGGGACATGGCTACACCTTC; CDR3aa: CASSSDGTGGHGYTF; v_gene: TRBV7-9; d_gene: TRBD1; abundance: NA; j_gene: TRBJ1-2; len: 15
CDR3nt: TGCGCCAGCAGCTCTCCCGACAGGGAAAAATCGGAAGCTTTCTTT; CDR3aa: CASSSPDREKSEAFF; v_gene: TRBV5-1; d_gene: TRBD1; abundance: NA; j_gene: TRBJ1-1; len: 15
CDR3nt: TGCGCCAGTACCGACAGAAATAATTCACCCCTCCACTTT; CDR3aa: CASTDRNNSPLHF; v_gene: TRBV4-1; d_gene: NA; abundance: NA; j_gene: TRBJ1-6; len: 13
CDR3nt: TGTGCCAGCAGCGACCTCAATGAAAATTCACCCCTCCACTTT; CDR3aa: CASSDLNENSPLHF; v_gene: TRBV3-1/TRBV3-2; d_gene: NA; abundance: NA; j_gene: TRBJ1-6; len: 14
CDR3nt: TGTGCCAGCAGTACCCGACAGGGTCGGTACGAGCAGTACTTC; CDR3aa: CASSTRQGRYEQYF; v_gene: TRBV6-2/TRBV6-3; d_gene: TRBD1; abundance: NA; j_gene: TRBJ2-7; len: 14
CDR3nt: TGCAGCGGCCGCGGGACTAACTCCTACAATGAGCAGTTCTTC; CDR3aa: CSGRGTNSYNEQFF; v_gene: TRBV29-1; d_gene: TRBD2; abundance: NA; j_gene: TRBJ2-1; len: 14
CDR3nt: TGTGCCAGCAGTGACGGGACAGCCAATTCACCCCTCCACTTT; CDR3aa: CASSDGTANSPLHF; v_gene: TRBV6-1; d_gene: TRBD1; abundance: NA; j_gene: TRBJ1-6; len: 14
CDR3nt: TGTGCCAGCTCACCACGGGGCGGGAGCATGAATGAGCAGTTCTTC; CDR3aa: CASSPRGGSMNEQFF; v_gene: TRBV18; d_gene: TRBD2; abundance: NA; j_gene: TRBJ2-1; len: 15
CDR3nt: TGTGCCAGCACCCCCTGGGGGACAGGGGGACCTGGGGCCAACGTCCTGACTTTC; CDR3aa: CASTPWGTGGPGANVLTF; v_gene: TRBV28; d_gene: TRBD1; abundance: few; j_gene: TRBJ2-6; len: 18
CDR3nt: TGTGCCTGGAGTCCACCCGGCAGGGCGGTGCAGTACTTC; CDR3aa: CAWSPPGRAVQYF; v_gene: TRBV30; d_gene: NA; abundance: NA; j_gene: TRBJ2-7; len: 13
CDR3nt: TGTGCCAGCAGTTTAGGACAGGGGGCCACAGATACGCAGTATTTT; CDR3aa: CASSLGQGATDTQYF; v_gene: TRBV28; d_gene: TRBD1; abundance: NA; j_gene: TRBJ2-3; len: 15
CDR3nt: TGTGCCAGTAGTATGGTTGGTCACTCTAGCAATCAGCCCCAGCATTTT; CDR3aa: CASSMVGHSSNQPQHF; v_gene: TRBV19; d_gene: NA; abundance: once; j_gene: TRBJ1-5; len: 16
CDR3nt: TGTGCCAGCAGTGATACAGGGGGGTATAACACCTTC; CDR3aa: CASSDTGGYNTF; v_gene: TRBV2; d_gene: TRBD1; abundance: NA; j_gene: TRBJ1-2; len: 12
CDR3nt: TGTGCCAGCAGTTACGGGACTTTCCTACAAGAGACCCAGTACTTC; CDR3aa: CASSYGTFLQETQYF; v_gene: TRBV6-2/TRBV6-3; d_gene: NA; abundance: medium-sized; j_gene: TRBJ2-5; len: 15
CDR3nt: TGTGCCAGCAGCTTTCGACAGGGGGGCACCGGGGAGCTGTTTTTT; CDR3aa: CASSFRQGGTGELFF; v_gene: TRBV7-2; d_gene: TRBD1; abundance: NA; j_gene: TRBJ2-2; len: 15
CDR3nt: TGTGCCAGCAGTTTTGGGGTTGGTGGAAAACTGTTTTTT; CDR3aa: CASSFGVGGKLFF; v_gene: TRBV12-3/TRBV12-4; d_gene: NA; abundance: NA; j_gene: TRBJ1-4; len: 13
CDR3nt: TGTGCCAGCAGTTCGGCACGGAACGAGCAGTACTTC; CDR3aa: CASSSARNEQYF; v_gene: TRBV28; d_gene: NA; abundance: NA; j_gene: TRBJ2-7; len: 12
CDR3nt: TGCGCCAGCAGAGGACTAGCGGGATCCTACGAGCAGTACTTC; CDR3aa: CASRGLAGSYEQYF; v_gene: TRBV5-1; d_gene: TRBD2; abundance: NA; j_gene: TRBJ2-7; len: 14
CDR3nt: TGTGCCTGGAGCGTCGGACTAGCGGGCGGGAATGAGCAGTTCTTC; CDR3aa: CAWSVGLAGGNEQFF; v_gene: TRBV30; d_gene: TRBD2; abundance: NA; j_gene: TRBJ2-1; len: 15
CDR3nt: TGCGCCAGCAGCTCCCCGGACAGAAACACCGGGGAGCTGTTTTTT; CDR3aa: CASSSPDRNTGELFF; v_gene: TRBV5-1; d_gene: NA; abundance: NA; j_gene: TRBJ2-2; len: 15
CDR3nt: TGTGCCAGCTCAAACGGACAGGGGGTTTCCTACGAGCAGTACTTC; CDR3aa: CASSNGQGVSYEQYF; v_gene: TRBV28; d_gene: TRBD1; abundance: NA; j_gene: TRBJ2-7; len: 15
CDR3nt: TGTGCCAGCAACCCGACTAGCGGGTACTCCTACGAGCAGTACTTC; CDR3aa: CASNPTSGYSYEQYF; v_gene: TRBV6-6; d_gene: TRBD2; abundance: NA; j_gene: TRBJ2-7; len: 15
CDR3nt: TGTGCCAGCAGCTTAGATGGGGCAAGCACAGATACGCAGTATTTT; CDR3aa: CASSLDGASTDTQYF; v_gene: TRBV11-3; d_gene: NA; abundance: NA; j_gene: TRBJ2-3; len: 15
CDR3nt: TGTGCCAGCAGTTATCGGACTAGCGGGGCCTCCAATGAGCAGTTCTTC; CDR3aa: CASSYRTSGASNEQFF; v_gene: TRBV2; d_gene: TRBD2; abundance: once; j_gene: TRBJ2-1; len: 16
CDR3nt: TGTGCCAGCAGCATGGGGAACGGAGAGACCCAGTACTTC; CDR3aa: CASSMGNGETQYF; v_gene: TRBV21-1; d_gene: NA; abundance: NA; j_gene: TRBJ2-5; len: 13
CDR3nt: TGCGCCAGCAGCTCGGGACAGGGGGCTCTGACTGGAAACACCATATATTTT; CDR3aa: CASSSGQGALTGNTIYF; v_gene: TRBV5-1; d_gene: TRBD1; abundance: NA; j_gene: TRBJ1-3; len: 17